The present entry profiles one TCR beta chain with its context. The method was immunoSEQ multiplex PCR; TCRdb's version includes in-frame clones alone and lacks a portion of them. Among roughly 73,000 clones listed, over 70% were seen once. These data originate in a study of control samples from healthy donors and cancer patients. The CDR3 totals 15 residues. Deletions cut 3 bases from V and 3 bases from J, with 12 bases between. The germline V gene has CDR1 MNHNS and CDR2 SASEGT. The chain joins TRBV6-1 to TRBJ2-1; D is undetermined. The specimen was blood. The TCR sequence derives from a man over 45 in good health. CDR3 bases: TGTGCCAGCAGTGAGAAGACTGTCATCTACAATGAGCAGTTCTTC. This gives the protein CASSEKTVIYNEQFF.